This T cell receptor (beta chain) came from a study of T cell responses to AZD1222 COVID-19 vaccine. Study-level results: At 160-218 and 743-854, vaccine-associated CD4 TCRs were dominant, and they spanned spike.

The CDR3 consists of 12 residues. Germline-derived CDR1 and CDR2 are MNHEY and SMNVEV (reference sequence). With 7 bases removed from V and 2 bases from J, the gap between germline ends came to 8 bases. Remarks on this clone: Its specificity is unknown.

Profiling relied on immunoSEQ multiplex PCR, and the TCRdb table lists in-frame clones only, not all of them. The repertoire holds approximately 130,000 clones, approximately 88% seen once, with more than 5.5% in the top ten. The rearrangement joins TRBV27 to TRBJ2-5, with TRBD1 as a possible D gene (6 bases). This clonotype was obtained from an adult who received the AZD1222 COVID-19 vaccine. The material sequenced was peripheral blood, taken 28 days after the second AZD1222 dose. The CDR3 region has the DNA TGTGCCAGCAAGGGGGAGCAAGAGACCCAGTACTTC. This gives the protein CASKGEQETQYF.